What follows are 14 T cell receptor beta chains derived from one specimen sequenced in a study of metastatic and nonmetastatic thyroid tumors. TCRdb called clones again from the PCR reads with MiXCR. This table has 17,000 or so clones, less than 30% appearing once. All patients were treatment-naive before thyroid surgery. Sequenced material: adjacent normal tissue. The receptors come from a female donor with papillary thyroid cancer or a benign thyroid nodule (not recorded which). Some clones in this sample may be carry-over from other donors' samples.

This rearrangement joins TRBV7-6 to TRBJ1-3; 7 bases fit TRBD1. Germline-derived CDR1 and CDR2 are SGHVS and FNYEAQ. V was pared by 5 bases and J by 5 bases, with 6 bases of the junction left unmatched. There are 14 residues in the CDR3. CDR3 DNA: TGTGCCAGCAGCAGCACAGGGGAGCGAAACACCATATATTTT. It is translated as CASSSTGERNTIYF.

This clone is labeled as medium-sized. The V and J genes are TRBV12-3 or TRBV12-4 and TRBJ2-3; TRBD2 matches at 10 bases. This CDR3 contains 17 residues. The J segment lost 2 bases and the V segment lost 6 bases, leaving 11 bases of the junction unmatched. CDR3 bases: TGTGCCAGCAGCCCGATAGCGGGAGGACTCTTCACAGATACGCAGTATTTT. Amino acids: CASSPIAGGLFTDTQYF.

This chain connects TRBV20-1 to TRBJ2-5; 12 nucleotides match TRBD1. Germline trimming cut 0 bases from V and 6 bases from J; bases unmatched to any gene: 5. CDR1 is DFQATT, CDR2 SNEGSKA, per germline (reference sequence). This CDR3 spans 15 amino acids. The CDR3 region is CSARERDRGLKTQYF. CDR3 in DNA: TGCAGTGCTAGAGAGAGGGACAGGGGGCTCAAGACCCAGTACTTC.

Sample share makes this clone large. This specimen includes other DNA sequences encoding the same CDR3. The gene calls are TRBV7-2 and TRBJ2-7, with D uncertain. CDR1 and CDR2 (germline): SGHTA, FQGNSA. V was shortened by 1 base and J by 0 bases, with 7 bases between the two germline ends. The CDR3 runs 14 residues. The CDR3 sequence: CASSLGLSSYEQYF. The CDR3, as DNA: TGTGCCAGCAGCTTAGGTCTAAGCTCCTACGAGCAGTACTTC.

This clone is labeled as medium-sized. The chain recombines TRBV9 with TRBJ2-7, with 12 nucleotides matching TRBD2. Unmatched junction bases numbered 8, after V lost 0 bases and J lost 4 bases. Germline V gene sequence: CDR1 SGDLS, CDR2 YYNGEE. The CDR3 spans 17 residues. The CDR3 DNA is TGTGCCAGCAGCGTAGGACTAGCGGGAGATCCGGGTTACGAGCAGTACTTC. It yields the protein CASSVGLAGDPGYEQYF. Supplemented by reference TRBV9 and TRBJ2-7, the full variable domain reads DSGVTQTPKHLITATGQRVTLRCSPRSGDLSVYWYQQSLDQGLQFLIQYYNGEERAKGNILERFSAQQFPDLHSELNLSSLELGDSALYFCASSVGLAGDPGYEQYFGPGTRLTVT.

There are a few counts of this clone. The chain has TRBV6-6 and TRBJ1-2, with TRBD1 as a possible D gene (5 bases). Trimming left V 2 bases short and J 4 bases short, with 11 bases between. From germline, CDR1 is MNHNY and CDR2 SVGAGI (reference sequence). CDR3 length: 14 amino acids. CDR3 loop: CASSYRQGVYGYTF. The CDR3 DNA reads TGTGCCAGCAGTTACAGGCAGGGTGTCTATGGCTACACCTTC.

The chain uses TRBV4-3 and TRBJ1-6; D is perhaps TRBD1 (5 bases). There are 18 residues in the CDR3. Deletions cut 0 bases from V and 7 bases from J, with 19 bases between. Germline V gives CDR1 LGHNA, CDR2 YSLEER. CDR3 sequence reads: CASSQDSLRAGQNSPLHF. CDR3 in DNA: TGCGCCAGCAGCCAAGATAGCCTCCGCGCAGGGCAAAATTCACCCCTCCACTTT.

This clone was observed a few times. This rearrangement joins TRBV27 to TRBJ2-3, with no clear D. This CDR3 region has 12 residues. Germline V CDR1 and CDR2: MNHEY, SMNVEV (reference sequence). V was pared by 4 bases and J by 7 bases, with 9 bases between. The CDR3 nucleotides read TGTGCCAGCAGTTCTCGGACGCATACGCAGTATTTT. It yields the protein CASSSRTHTQYF.

The CDR3 DNA is TGTGCCTGGAGTGGACAGGGAGGAACCTATGGCTACACCTTC. Amino acid sequence: CAWSGQGGTYGYTF. V and J are TRBV30 and TRBJ1-2; 7 bases fit TRBD1. Looked up from germline, CDR1 is GTSNPN and CDR2 is SVGIG (reference sequence). V lost 1 base to trimming and J lost 4 bases; unmatched junction nucleotides: 6. This CDR3 has 14 amino acids.

This chain links TRBV12-3 or TRBV12-4 with TRBJ2-7; perhaps D is TRBD1 or TRBD2 (6 bases each). The V end lost 4 bases, the J end lost 6 bases, and 13 bases lay between the germline ends. This CDR3 is built from 13 residues. The CDR3 protein is CASSYEQGGEQYV. DNA for the CDR3: TGTGCCAGCAGTTATGAACAGGGAGGCGAGCAGTACGTC.

The chain uses TRBV5-1 and TRBJ2-2; maybe TRBD1 (6 bases). V was trimmed by 5 bases and J by 2 bases, leaving 10 bases between them. CDR1 and CDR2 (germline): SGHRS, YFSETQ. CDR3 length: 14 amino acids. CDR3 in amino acids: CASREQGNTGELFF. CDR3 coding DNA: TGCGCCAGCAGGGAACAGGGTAACACCGGGGAGCTGTTTTTT.

There are a few counts of this clone. This chain connects TRBV6-1 to TRBJ2-6, with 9 bases fitting TRBD1. Germline-derived CDR1 and CDR2 are MNHNS and SASEGT. This CDR3 region has 17 residues. J was trimmed by 0 bases and V by 6 bases; bases with no gene match: 6. The CDR3 DNA reads as TGTGCCAGCAGACTAGGACAGGGGAGCTCTGGGGCCAACGTCCTGACTTTC. Translating it yields CASRLGQGSSGANVLTF.

With respect to this clone: In the same sample, other DNA sequences code for this CDR3. V gene TRBV2 combines with J gene TRBJ1-2, with a weak D call TRBD1 (5 bases). This CDR3 contains 12 residues. Looked up from germline, CDR1 is SNHLY and CDR2 is FYNNEI. V lost 5 bases, J lost 7 bases, and 11 bases lay in between. The CDR3 spells CASSRPRGGYTF. As DNA, the CDR3 is TGTGCCAGCAGTCGTCCGAGGGGTGGCTACACCTTC.

This clone was observed a few times. V usage is TRBV28 and J usage is TRBJ2-7, with 7 bases that match TRBD1. The CDR3 contains 13 residues. V shed 10 bases, J shed 1 base, and the junction held 7 bases outside the gene matches. CDR1 is MDHEN and CDR2 is SYDVKM in the germline V gene. CDR3 loop: CAIPDRASYEQYF. CDR3 DNA sequence: TGTGCCATCCCAGACAGGGCTTCCTACGAGCAGTACTTC.